This is a list of T cell receptor beta chains from one sample in a study of T cell changes during pregnancy in multiple sclerosis. Profiled with immunoSEQ multiplex PCR; TCRdb holds only in-frame clones, not every one. The repertoire has roughly 70,000 clones, 90% of them found once; the top ten carry 1.5%. The sample consisted of peripheral blood, taken in the third trimester of pregnancy. The source of these receptors is a female donor with multiple sclerosis, enrolled in a pregnancy study. Each CDR3 is given with its conserved first and last residue. The order of the fields is J gene, clone size, CDR3 length, V gene, D gene, CDR3 DNA, CDR3 protein. A D gene is named only where the DNA matches it firmly. A clone size is listed for some rows: how often the clone was seen (once, few, many), or a class if it is expanded.

TRBJ2-5	.	14	TRBV7-8	.	TGTGCCAGCAGCTTGGGCAGCCTCCAAGAGACCCAGTACTTC	CASSLGSLQETQYF
TRBJ2-2	.	16	TRBV7-9	.	TGTGCCAGCAGCTTAGGTGAAGCCCCAAACACCGGGGAGCTGTTTTTT	CASSLGEAPNTGELFF
TRBJ2-1	.	15	TRBV6-5	.	TGTGCCAGCAGTTACTCGGGCAGAACCTACAATGAGCAGTTCTTC	CASSYSGRTYNEQFF
TRBJ1-1	.	14	TRBV6-1	.	TGTGCCAGCAGGGACACCGGGGGGTCCACTGAAGCTTTCTTT	CASRDTGGSTEAFF
TRBJ2-5	.	16	TRBV11-2	TRBD2	TGTGCCAGCAGCCCGGAGGCGGGAGGACCTTTTCGGACCCAGTACTTC	CASSPEAGGPFRTQYF
TRBJ2-3	.	13	TRBV5-5	.	TGTGCCAGCAGCAGAGCTAGCACAGATACGCAGTATTTT	CASSRASTDTQYF
TRBJ1-2	.	16	TRBV4-2	TRBD1	TGTGCCAGCAGCCCGAGCCGGGACAGGAACAACTATGGCTACACCTTC	CASSPSRDRNNYGYTF
TRBJ1-3	.	17	TRBV11-2	TRBD1	TGTGCCAGCAGGGCCGGGACAGGGAACCGCCCTGGAAACACCATATATTTT	CASRAGTGNRPGNTIYF
TRBJ1-4	.	16	TRBV6-1	.	TGTGCCAGCAGTGAACGCATTTACAGTATGAGTGAAAAACTGTTTTTT	CASSERIYSMSEKLFF
TRBJ1-2	.	15	TRBV14	.	TGTGCCAGCAGCCAAGATCAGGGAGGGTTATACGGCTACACCTTC	CASSQDQGGLYGYTF
TRBJ2-3	.	14	TRBV6-1	.	TGTGCCAGCAGTGAGAGGGGGGGCAAAGATACGCAGTATTTT	CASSERGGKDTQYF
TRBJ2-1	.	14	TRBV10-2	TRBD2	TGCGCCAGCAACAAACTAGCGGGAGATTATGAGCAGTTCTTC	CASNKLAGDYEQFF
TRBJ1-2	.	14	TRBV6-5	.	TGTGCCAGCACCCAGTCACAATTTGCGGGTGGCTACACCTTC	CASTQSQFAGGYTF
TRBJ2-1	.	17	TRBV7-8	TRBD2	TGTGCCAGCAGCCGCATCCGACTAGCGGGGGCCTACAATGAGCAGTTCTTC	CASSRIRLAGAYNEQFF
TRBJ2-7	.	15	TRBV19	TRBD1	TGTGCCAGTAGTGCCGGGACAGGGAATTACTACGAGCAGTACTTC	CASSAGTGNYYEQYF
TRBJ1-1	.	15	TRBV6-5	TRBD1	TGTGCCAGCAGTTTTCGACAGGGTCTAGGCACTGAAGCTTTCTTT	CASSFRQGLGTEAFF
TRBJ2-5	.	13	TRBV30	.	TGTGCCTGGAGTAGGGGGTTCCAAGAGACCCAGTACTTC	CAWSRGFQETQYF
TRBJ2-3	.	16	TRBV9	.	TGTGCCAGCAGCGGGCCAGGGCGACCTAGCACAGATACGCAGTATTTT	CASSGPGRPSTDTQYF
TRBJ1-2	.	14	TRBV7-2	.	TGTGCCAGCAGCGCACCGAGCCAGGGTTATGGCTACACCTTC	CASSAPSQGYGYTF
TRBJ2-7	once	18	TRBV15	TRBD2	TGTGCCACCAGCAGAGCCACCCGTACTAGCGGGAGCTCCTACGAGCAGTACTTC	CATSRATRTSGSSYEQYF
TRBJ2-1	.	17	TRBV5-1	TRBD2	TGCGCCAGCAGCTCTCCCACTAGCGGGAGGGCCAGGAATGAGCAGTTCTTC	CASSSPTSGRARNEQFF
TRBJ2-1	.	15	TRBV4-3	.	TGCGCCAGCAGCCAAGACCGATACAGGGGAGGAGAGCAGTTCTTC	CASSQDRYRGGEQFF
TRBJ2-4	.	14	TRBV5-1	TRBD2	TGCGCCAGCAGCTTGGGTCTAGCGGAAAGAGCACAGTACTTC	CASSLGLAERAQYF
TRBJ2-7	.	13	TRBV2	.	TGTGCCAGCAGTGTTCAGGCCGCCTACGAGCAGTACTTC	CASSVQAAYEQYF
TRBJ2-7	.	15	TRBV5-8	TRBD1	TGTGCCAGCAGCACTTGGGGACAGGGGGCGAGGGAGCAGTACTTC	CASSTWGQGAREQYF
TRBJ1-1	.	13	TRBV2	.	TGTGCCAGCAATCCAGGGCGGAACACTGAAGCTTTCTTT	CASNPGRNTEAFF
TRBJ1-4	.	15	TRBV21-1	.	TGTGCCAGCAGCGAGGGGGGGGGTACTAATGAAAAACTGTTTTTT	CASSEGGGTNEKLFF
TRBJ1-6	.	14	TRBV5-1	.	TGCGCCAGCAGGGGATCGGTAGAGGGTTCACCCCTCCACTTT	CASRGSVEGSPLHF
TRBJ1-5	few	12	TRBV30	.	TGTGCCTGGAACCTACAGAATCAGCCCCAGCATTTT	CAWNLQNQPQHF
TRBJ2-7	.	15	TRBV19	.	TGTGCCAGTAGTCTCGCGGCCAAAGGTAACTACGAGCAGTACTTC	CASSLAAKGNYEQYF
TRBJ1-2	few	14	TRBV9	TRBD1	TGTGCCAGCAGCCCTACAGGGGGTCCCTATGGCTACACCTTC	CASSPTGGPYGYTF
TRBJ2-3	once	14	TRBV5-1	.	TGCGCCAGCAGGTTCGTACAGTACACAGATACGCAGTATTTT	CASRFVQYTDTQYF
TRBJ1-6	few	16	TRBV7-9	.	TGTGCCAGCGTGAAGGACTCCGGAGGGGATAATTCACCCCTCCACTTT	CASVKDSGGDNSPLHF